Listed below are T cell receptor beta chains from one sample, sequenced in a study of shared clonotypes between healthy human individuals. TCRdb's copy holds only in-frame clones and misses some; the assay was immunoSEQ multiplex PCR. This repertoire shows fewer than 3 million clones, about nine tenths found once; its top ten account for roughly 0.34%. The material sequenced was naive CD4+ T cells from PBMCs. Every receptor here comes from a man aged 18 to 29 in good health. Some clones in this sample may be carry-over from other donors' samples. The CDR3 runs from the conserved cysteine through the conserved F or W. D genes are given only for firm matches. The size entry is marked missing in some rows and otherwise reads once, few, many or a size class.

- - TRBJ2-3 TRBV6-1 TGTGCCAGCAGTGTTAGCGCTAGCACAGATACGCAGTATTTT CASSVSASTDTQYF
- - TRBJ2-7 TRBV5-1 TGCGCCAGCACTGGGGGGACCTCCGCCTACGAGCAGTACTTC CASTGGTSAYEQYF
- - TRBJ2-1 TRBV7-3 TGTGCCAGCAGCTTACAGCCTACGCTCGGGCCCCGTGAGCAGTTCTTC CASSLQPTLGPREQFF
TRBD2 - TRBJ2-7 TRBV9 TGTGCCAGCAGCGTAGGTTGGGGGGGCGAGCAGTACTTC CASSVGWGGEQYF
- - TRBJ2-7 TRBV23-1 TGCGCCAGCAGTCACCCGGTTGAAGTAGCTCGGAGGGAGCAGTACTTC CASSHPVEVARREQYF
TRBD2 - TRBJ2-7 TRBV7-2 TGTGCCAGCAGCTCCCCCGGGGGGACTAGCAGTGCAAGCGAGCAGTACTTC CASSSPGGTSSASEQYF
- - TRBJ2-3 TRBV7-2 TGTGCCAGCAGCATCGCTCCATTGAGCACAGATACGCAGTATTTT CASSIAPLSTDTQYF
TRBD2 - TRBJ2-2 TRBV5-1 TGCGCCAGCAGCTTGGAGCCTAGCGGGACTACCGGGGAGCTGTTTTTT CASSLEPSGTTGELFF
TRBD2 - TRBJ2-7 TRBV28 TGTGCCAGCAGTTCCGGGGGCCTAGCGGGAGCTTACGAGCAGTACTTC CASSSGGLAGAYEQYF
TRBD2 - TRBJ2-7 TRBV4-2 TGTGCCAGCAGCCAAGCGACTAGCGGGGGCTCCTACGAGCAGTACTTC CASSQATSGGSYEQYF
- - TRBJ1-1 TRBV30 TGTGCCTGGAGCAGAACCCATGCAAGGTGGACTGAAGCTTTCTTT CAWSRTHARWTEAFF
- - TRBJ1-5 TRBV6-5 TGTGCCAGCAGTTACTCTTATTCTAATCAGCCCCAGCATTTT CASSYSYSNQPQHF
- - TRBJ1-4 TRBV7-9 TGTGCCAGCAGCCATATGGTTGGGGGGGTTCGGAATGAAAAACTGTTTTTT CASSHMVGGVRNEKLFF
TRBD2 - TRBJ2-1 TRBV4-2 TGTGCCAGCAGCCGGGGACTAGCGGACTGGGGCAATGAGCAGTTCTTC CASSRGLADWGNEQFF
TRBD1 - TRBJ2-2 TRBV5-4 TGTGCCAGCAGCCTTGGACAGGCGGACACCGGGGAGCTGTTTTTT CASSLGQADTGELFF
TRBD1 - TRBJ2-2 TRBV7-2 TGTGCCAGCAGGCTACAGGGGGCGGGTGGCGGGGAGCTGTTTTTT CASRLQGAGGGELFF
TRBD1 - TRBJ2-2 TRBV2 TGTGCCAGCAGTCCGGACAGGGAAAACACCGGGGAGCTGTTTTTT CASSPDRENTGELFF
- - TRBJ2-1 TRBV7-9 TGTGCCAGCAGCCAAGCCAATGAGCAGTTCTTC CASSQANEQFF
TRBD2 - TRBJ2-1 TRBV2 TGCCCTAGCGGGAGGGTTAGGAATGAGCAGTTCTTC CPSGRVRNEQFF
- - TRBJ2-5 TRBV7-3 TGTGCCAGCAGCCCCGGGGCAGGCGCCGAGACCCAGTACTTC CASSPGAGAETQYF
TRBD1 once TRBJ1-2 TRBV7-2 TGTGCCAGCAGCTTATACTACCTGGGACAGAACTATGGCTACACCTTC CASSLYYLGQNYGYTF
- - TRBJ2-5 TRBV29-1 TGCAGCGTATTCAGGGATGCGGAGACCCAGTACTTC CSVFRDAETQYF
TRBD1 - TRBJ1-5 TRBV5-1 TGCGCCAGCAGATCGGGACAGGGGAGTAATCAGCCCCAGCATTTT CASRSGQGSNQPQHF
- - TRBJ2-5 TRBV2 TGTGCCAGCAGCGCCGAGCTCTTAGGGGGGACCCAGTACTTC CASSAELLGGTQYF
TRBD2 - TRBJ2-2 TRBV7-3 TGTGCCAGCAGCTTACTAGCGGGGCCCACCGGGGAGCTGTTTTTT CASSLLAGPTGELFF
- - TRBJ2-7 TRBV13 TGTGCCAGCAGCTCTGGGCGCGATTACGAGCAGTACTTC CASSSGRDYEQYF
TRBD2 few TRBJ2-5 TRBV9 TGTGCCAGCAGCGTAGGAGCTAGCGGCGAGACCCAGTACTTC CASSVGASGETQYF
TRBD1 - TRBJ2-7 TRBV2 TGTGCCAGCAAGGGGACAGGGGGTAGCTACGAGCAGTACTTC CASKGTGGSYEQYF
- once TRBJ1-1 TRBV19 TGTGCCAGTAGTCCCGACAGTAGGAGGAACACTGAAGCTTTCTTT CASSPDSRRNTEAFF
TRBD2 - TRBJ2-7 TRBV27 TGTGCCAGCAGTCGACTAGCGGGAGGACGGGAGCAGTACTTC CASSRLAGGREQYF
- - TRBJ1-1 TRBV5-1 TGCGCCAGCAGCTTTGGGGGCATGAACACTGAAGCTTTCTTT CASSFGGMNTEAFF
TRBD2 - TRBJ2-2 TRBV6-5 TGTGCCAGCGGCGGGGGGAACACCGGGGAGCTGTTTTTT CASGGGNTGELFF
TRBD2 - TRBJ2-1 TRBV7-3 TGTGCCAGCAGCCCGACGGCGGGAGGGAGAATCAATGAGCAGTTCTTC CASSPTAGGRINEQFF
TRBD1 - TRBJ1-6 TRBV10-2 TGCGCCAGCAGTGGGAACAGGGGATCACCCCTCCACTTT CASSGNRGSPLHF
- - TRBJ1-5 TRBV28 TGTGCCCCTACAGGGTCTTGTCAGCCCCAGCATTTT CAPTGSCQPQHF
- - TRBJ1-4 TRBV28 TGTGCCAGCAGGCGCGACGATAATGAAAAACTGTTTTTT CASRRDDNEKLFF
- - TRBJ1-2 TRBV4-3 TGCGCCAGCAGCCAAGGGTTGTCAGGGAGAGGCTACACCTTC CASSQGLSGRGYTF
- - TRBJ2-1 TRBV6-6 TGTGCCAGCGTAGACATAAGCTCCTACAATGAGCAGTTCTTC CASVDISSYNEQFF
- - TRBJ2-7 TRBV10-3 TGTGCCATCAGTGGGACTCTAGGGGAGCAGTACTTC CAISGTLGEQYF
TRBD1 - TRBJ2-5 TRBV19 TGTGCCAGTGGCAGGGGGCGAGGGGAGACCCAGTACTTC CASGRGRGETQYF
- - TRBJ2-7 TRBV6-1 TGTGCCAGCAGTAATGAAAGGGGCCCTTCCTACGAGCAGTACTTC CASSNERGPSYEQYF
- - TRBJ1-6 TRBV25-1 TGTGCCAGCAGTGGACAGAATTCACCCCTCCACTTT CASSGQNSPLHF
- - TRBJ2-5 TRBV20-1 TGCAGTGCTAGAACGGAGACCCAGTACTTC CSARTETQYF
- - TRBJ2-5 TRBV30 TGTGCCTGGAGTCCTACAGGGCTCCAAGAGACCCAGTACTTC CAWSPTGLQETQYF
- - TRBJ1-2 TRBV6-4 TGTGCCAGCAGTTCTGGGAGAAGGGAGGGCTACACCTTC CASSSGRREGYTF
- once TRBJ2-3 TRBV28 TGTGCCAGCAGTTTAGCAGGGGCATATGCAGATACGCAGTATTTT CASSLAGAYADTQYF
- once TRBJ2-5 TRBV29-1 TGCAGCGTTGAATTTCCCTTACAAGAGACCCAGTACTTC CSVEFPLQETQYF
- - TRBJ2-7 TRBV19 TGTGCCACCTCACCCCCCGGACAGATTTCTTACGAGCAGTACTTC CATSPPGQISYEQYF
TRBD2 - TRBJ2-5 TRBV11-2 TGTGCCACCTCACGGACTAGCGGGAGTTGGAGGCAAGAGACCCAGTACTTC CATSRTSGSWRQETQYF
- - TRBJ1-1 TRBV18 TGTGCCAGCTCACCGTCCCCAGAACCCATGAACACTGAAGCTTTCTTT CASSPSPEPMNTEAFF
- - TRBJ2-1 TRBV5-6 TGTGCCAGCAGCTTCTATACGGGGTCGGGGAGGGAGCAGTTCTTC CASSFYTGSGREQFF
TRBD1 - TRBJ2-7 TRBV29-1 TGCAGCGTTACGACAGGGACCCCCTACGAGCAGTACTTC CSVTTGTPYEQYF
TRBD2 - TRBJ2-2 TRBV7-9 TGTGCCAGCAGCGCTAGCGGGAGTACCGGGGAGCTGTTTTTT CASSASGSTGELFF
- - TRBJ2-7 TRBV28 TGTGCCAGCAGTTTACAGGGGCGGAACTACGAGCAGTACTTC CASSLQGRNYEQYF
- - TRBJ1-2 TRBV9 TGTGCCAGCAGCCACGATACCGTCTATGGCTACACCTTC CASSHDTVYGYTF